This T cell receptor beta chain was sequenced during a study of glioma-infiltrating T cells. Regarding the study as a whole: Very few CDR3 sequences were shared between tissue and blood. Tissue-blood divergence was below expectation in non-neoplastic patients, above in gliomas.

CDR1 is MDHEN and CDR2 is SYDVKM in the germline V gene. Trimming removed 3 bases at V and 7 bases at J, with 13 bases between. The CDR3 contains 14 residues. Amplification of TCR alpha and beta CDR3 regions from RNA used iRepertoire nested multiplex PCR. Tissue mRNA or PBMC total RNA, roughly 90-450 ng, went into one-step reverse transcription and amplification. TCRdb called the multiplex PCR reads again in MiXCR, with one record for every CDR3 protein. Of about 130,000 distinct CDR3 sequences in the sample, approximately 26% were seen once. This clonotype has ten or more counts. Its antigen remains unidentified.

The chain carries TRBV28 and TRBJ2-1; D is perhaps TRBD2 (6 bases). The sequencing sample was made of glioma tissue, nonneoplastic brain tissue, or PBMCs (not recorded which). The receptor was derived from a human donor with low-grade glioma or glioblastoma, undergoing nonglioma brain surgery, or in good health (not recorded which). The CDR3 DNA reads TGTGCCAGCAGTTTGGGGGGATTAGTGAATGAGCAGTTCTTC. This codes for CASSLGGLVNEQFF.